Given below is one TCR beta chain in context. With 60 Vbeta and 13 Jbeta primers, the PCR was carried out. Sequencing used immunoSEQ multiplex PCR; TCRdb keeps in-frame clones, though not all of them. The table shows 100,000 to 150,000 clones, with around four fifths occurring only once. This record comes from a study of cytomegalovirus exposure and HLA in healthy donors. Healthy people donating bone marrow made up the donors. The CDR3 runs 16 residues. In germline, CDR1 is SGHTA, CDR2 FQGNSA. V was pared by 3 bases and J by 1 base, with 16 bases between. J is TRBJ2-7 and V is TRBV7-2, with D possibly being TRBD2 (6 bases). This receptor was identified in a young man in good health and CMV-seronegative. Input material: PBMCs. CDR3 residues: CASSFGWRGSSYEQYF. The CDR3 nucleotides read TGTGCCAGCAGCTTCGGTTGGCGGGGCTCGTCCTACGAGCAGTACTTC.